This entry describes one TCR beta chain. TCRdb keeps only in-frame clones here, not all; method: immunoSEQ multiplex PCR. The sample lists approximately 170,000 clones, approximately 88% occurring once. Germline values: CDR1 SGHTA, CDR2 FQGTGA. The V end was cut by 6 bases, the J end by 9 bases, with 21 bases between. The CDR3 loop spans 16 amino acids. These data come from a study of blood T cell repertoires in COVID-19. Study information: Nucleic acid was either cDNA or gDNA, and it came from T cells, B-cell-depleted T cells, or PBMCs.

The clonotype originates from a woman in her late teens or twenties who had recovered from COVID-19. Sequenced input: PBMCs or T cells enriched from blood (not recorded which). The V call is TRBV7-3, the J call TRBJ1-6, with D possibly matching TRBD1 (6 bases). The CDR3 DNA is TGTGCCAGCAGACCTAAGGGGGGGCAGGGTAGTTCACCCCTCCACTTT. It specifies CASRPKGGQGSSPLHF. Full variable domain (missing parts from reference TRBV7-3 and TRBJ1-6): GAGVSQTPSNKVTEKGKYVELRCDPISGHTALYWYRQSLGQGPEFLIYFQGTGAADDSGLPNDRFFAVRPEGSVSTLKIQRTERGDSAVYLCASRPKGGQGSSPLHFGNGTRLTVT.